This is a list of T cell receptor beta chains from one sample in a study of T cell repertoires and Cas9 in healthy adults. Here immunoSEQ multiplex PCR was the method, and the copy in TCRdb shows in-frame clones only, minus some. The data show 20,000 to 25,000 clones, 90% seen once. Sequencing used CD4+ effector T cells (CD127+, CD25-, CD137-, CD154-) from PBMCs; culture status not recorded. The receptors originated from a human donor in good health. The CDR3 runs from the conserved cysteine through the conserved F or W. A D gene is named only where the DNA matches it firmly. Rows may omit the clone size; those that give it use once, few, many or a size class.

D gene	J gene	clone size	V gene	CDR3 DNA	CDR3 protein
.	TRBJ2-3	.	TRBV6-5	TGTGCCAGCAGTTACTCGACAGGGACTACAGATACGCAGTATTTT	CASSYSTGTTDTQYF
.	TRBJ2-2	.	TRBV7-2	TGTGCCAGCAGCTTAGTAGGCACCCCGAGGACCGGGGAGCTGTTTTTT	CASSLVGTPRTGELFF
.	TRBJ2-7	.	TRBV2	TGTGCCAGTTCCTTCTGGTCCGAGCAGTACTTC	CASSFWSEQYF
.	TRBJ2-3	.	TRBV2	TGTGCCAGCACTAATCTTTACACAGATACGCAGTATTTT	CASTNLYTDTQYF
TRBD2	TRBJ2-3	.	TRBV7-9	TGTGCCAGCAGCCTTGCGGGGGGGCCGGGGACAGATACGCAGTATTTT	CASSLAGGPGTDTQYF
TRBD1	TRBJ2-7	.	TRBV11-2	TGTGCCAGCAGCTGGACAGGGGGTCCTTACGAGCAGTACTTC	CASSWTGGPYEQYF
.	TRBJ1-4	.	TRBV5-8	TGTGCCAGCAGACGGGACACAAATGAAAAACTGTTTTTT	CASRRDTNEKLFF
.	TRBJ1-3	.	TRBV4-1	TGCGCCAGCAGGGCACAGGGCTCTGGAAACACCATATATTTT	CASRAQGSGNTIYF
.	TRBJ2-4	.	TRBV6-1	TGTGCCAGCAGGCGGTGGGGCCAAAACATTCAGTACTTC	CASRRWGQNIQYF
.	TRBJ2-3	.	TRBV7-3	TGTGCCAGCAGCCGGGGAGGTACAGATACGCAGTATTTT	CASSRGGTDTQYF
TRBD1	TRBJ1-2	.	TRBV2	TGTGCCAGCCCGGGGACAGGGGGCTTCTATGGCTACACCTTC	CASPGTGGFYGYTF
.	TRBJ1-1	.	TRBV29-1	TGCAGCGCCAAACCCGGGACATTATACACTGAAGCTTTCTTT	CSAKPGTLYTEAFF
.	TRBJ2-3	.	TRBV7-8	TGTGCCAGCAGCGCGGAGGGGTCTAGCACAGATACGCAGTATTTT	CASSAEGSSTDTQYF
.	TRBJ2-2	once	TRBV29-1	TGCAGCGTTGGGAAGGAGGGGACCGGGGAGCTGTTTTTT	CSVGKEGTGELFF
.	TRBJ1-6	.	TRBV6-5	TGTGCCAGCAGTTACTCGAAAATTACACCCCTCCACTTT	CASSYSKITPLHF
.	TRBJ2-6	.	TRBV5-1	TGCGCCAGCAGCTTGGTAGCTGCTGGGGCCAACGTCCTGACTTTC	CASSLVAAGANVLTF
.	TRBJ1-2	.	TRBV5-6	TGTGCCAGCAGCTTACCCAGGGAACGCTTCGGCTATGGCTACACCTTC	CASSLPRERFGYGYTF
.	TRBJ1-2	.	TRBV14	TGTGCCAGCAGCCAAGAGTTACAGAACCACTATGGCTACACCTTC	CASSQELQNHYGYTF
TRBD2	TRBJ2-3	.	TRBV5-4	TGTGCCAGCAGCACCACTAGCGGGGGGATAGATACGCAGTATTTT	CASSTTSGGIDTQYF
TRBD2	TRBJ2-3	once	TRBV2	TGTGCCAGCAGCCCCACGAGCGGGGGGTGGGATACGCAGTATTTT	CASSPTSGGWDTQYF
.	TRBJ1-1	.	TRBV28	TGTGCCAGCAGTACCCGGTTGAACACTGAAGCTTTCTTT	CASSTRLNTEAFF
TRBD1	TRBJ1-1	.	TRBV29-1	TGCAGCGTACCCGGGACAGCCCCTGAAGCTTTCTTT	CSVPGTAPEAFF
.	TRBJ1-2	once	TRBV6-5	TGTGCCAGCAGACCGGACGGAGACTATGGCTACACCTTC	CASRPDGDYGYTF
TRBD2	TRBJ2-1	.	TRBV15	TGTGCCACCAGCAGATTCGGGGGGAGTCATAATGAGCAGTTCTTC	CATSRFGGSHNEQFF
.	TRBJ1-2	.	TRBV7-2	TGTGCCAGCAGCCCTGGGGCAGGAGAAGTAGGCTACACCTTC	CASSPGAGEVGYTF
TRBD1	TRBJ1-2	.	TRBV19	TGTGCCAGTAGTATCGGGACAGGGAATGAATATGGCTACACCTTC	CASSIGTGNEYGYTF
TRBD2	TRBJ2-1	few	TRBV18	TGTGCCAGCTCACCCGGCCGGGGGGGGCCCCGCAATGAGCAGTTCTTC	CASSPGRGGPRNEQFF
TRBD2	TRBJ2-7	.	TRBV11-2	TGTGCCAGCAGCCCGCTCCGGGGGGTTGAGGCTTACGAGCAGTACTTC	CASSPLRGVEAYEQYF
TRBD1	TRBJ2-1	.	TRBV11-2	TGTGCCAGCCTCCTCCCGGGACAGTACAATGAGCAGTTCTTC	CASLLPGQYNEQFF
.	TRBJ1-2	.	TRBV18	TGTGCCAGCTCACCCCGGAGTTCGTCTAACTATGGCTACACCTTC	CASSPRSSSNYGYTF
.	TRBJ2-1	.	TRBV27	TGTGCCAGCATGGGGCCCCTCGTGGAGGGTCCTTCCTACAATGAGCAGTTCTTC	CASMGPLVEGPSYNEQFF
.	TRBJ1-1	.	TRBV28	TGTGCCAGCACTTTACCCCAACAGGGCACTGAAGCTTTCTTT	CASTLPQQGTEAFF
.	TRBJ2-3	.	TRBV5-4	TGTGCCAGCAGCTTTATTGAACAGATCACAGATACGCAGTATTTT	CASSFIEQITDTQYF
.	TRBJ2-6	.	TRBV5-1	TGCGCCAGCAGGGACGGGTCTGGTGGGGCCAACGTCCTGACTTTC	CASRDGSGGANVLTF
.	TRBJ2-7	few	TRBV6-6	TGTGCCAGCAGTTACTCGTTAGGGGAGCAGTACTTC	CASSYSLGEQYF
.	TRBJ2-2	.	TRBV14	TGTGCCAGCAGCCCGAGAGGGGCCGGGGAGCTGTTTTTT	CASSPRGAGELFF
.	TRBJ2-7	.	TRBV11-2	TGTGCCAGCAGCTCAGACAGCCGCTACGAGCAGTACTTC	CASSSDSRYEQYF
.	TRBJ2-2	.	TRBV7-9	TGTGCCAGCAGCCGCGGGACAATGAACACCGGGGAGCTGTTTTTT	CASSRGTMNTGELFF
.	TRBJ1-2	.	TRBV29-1	TGCAGCGTGAAACGACAGGCGACAGCTAACTATGGCTACACCTTC	CSVKRQATANYGYTF
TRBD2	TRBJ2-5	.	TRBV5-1	TGCGCCAGCAGCCCGGGACTAGCGGGGAAACAAGAGACCCAGTACTTC	CASSPGLAGKQETQYF
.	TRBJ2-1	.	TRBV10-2	TGCGCCAGCAGTGATGAAGGTGGGAAGCAGTTCTTC	CASSDEGGKQFF
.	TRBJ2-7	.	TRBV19	TGTGCCACCAGAGTACAGGGTAACCACTACGAGCAGTACTTC	CATRVQGNHYEQYF
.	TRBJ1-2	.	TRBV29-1	TGCAGCGTTGAATCCCAGGGGAGGTATGGCTACACCTTC	CSVESQGRYGYTF
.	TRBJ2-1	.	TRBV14	TGTGCCAGCAGCCAAGACCTAGGGGAATACAATGAGCAGTTCTTC	CASSQDLGEYNEQFF
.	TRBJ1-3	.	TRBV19	TGTGCCAGTAGTCCCGACGGTATCCCCTCTGGAAACACCATATATTTT	CASSPDGIPSGNTIYF
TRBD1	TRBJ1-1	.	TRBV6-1	TGTGCCAGCATACTGACAGGGGCAACGAGCCCTGAAGCTTTCTTT	CASILTGATSPEAFF
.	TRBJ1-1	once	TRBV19	TGTGCCACCGAAAGTCGCCGGGGCACTGAAGCTTTCTTT	CATESRRGTEAFF
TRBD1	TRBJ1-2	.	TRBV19	TGTGCCAGTAGTAGGAGTCCCGGGACAGGGAGTCGAGGTGGCTACACCTTC	CASSRSPGTGSRGGYTF
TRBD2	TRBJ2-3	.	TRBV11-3	TGTGCCAGCAGCGAACGTAGCGGGGGGGCAACAGATACGCAGTATTTT	CASSERSGGATDTQYF
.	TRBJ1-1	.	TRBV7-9	TGTGCCAGCAGCTTCGAGGGAGGTACTGAAGCTTTCTTT	CASSFEGGTEAFF
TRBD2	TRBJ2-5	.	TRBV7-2	TGTGCCAGCAGCTTTCAGCGGGGCCAAGAGACCCAGTACTTC	CASSFQRGQETQYF
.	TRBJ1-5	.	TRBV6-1	TGTGCCAGCAAACAGGTCCTCGGGCCCCAGCATTTT	CASKQVLGPQHF
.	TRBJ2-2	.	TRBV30	TGTGCCTGGAGGAACACCGGGGAGCTGTTTTTT	CAWRNTGELFF
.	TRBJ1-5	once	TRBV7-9	TGTGCCAGCAGCTTAGGAGCAGGGGCCAATCAGCCCCAGCATTTT	CASSLGAGANQPQHF
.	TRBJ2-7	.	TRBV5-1	TGCGCCAGCAGCTTGGACCAGGGTGGATACTACGAGCAGTACTTC	CASSLDQGGYYEQYF
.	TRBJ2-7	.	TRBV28	TGTGCCAGCAGTGTGACAGGATGGACCTCCTACGAGCAGTACTTC	CASSVTGWTSYEQYF
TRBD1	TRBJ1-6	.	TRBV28	TGTGCCAGCAGCCGAGGGGGACAGTATAATTCACCCCTCCACTTT	CASSRGGQYNSPLHF
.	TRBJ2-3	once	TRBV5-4	TGTGCCAGCAGCCTCGGGATGAGGGGGGCAGCCACAGATACGCAGTATTTT	CASSLGMRGAATDTQYF